This TCR beta chain comes out of a study of blood T cell repertoires in COVID-19. Some clones are missing from TCRdb's copy, which holds only in-frame ones; the method was immunoSEQ multiplex PCR. The sample lists about 250,000 clones, around nine tenths occurring once. The V end lost 2 bases, the J end lost 10 bases, and 11 bases lay between the germline ends. The CDR3 has 13 amino acids. Germline V lookup: CDR1 SGHTA, CDR2 FQGNSA. The sequencing sample was made of peripheral blood. The chain combines TRBV7-2 with TRBJ1-4; D possibly corresponds to TRBD1 (6 bases). This TCR was recovered from a woman aged 55-70 years who had recovered from COVID-19. For the CDR3, the DNA is TGTGCCAGCAGCTTAAACAGGGCTCGAAAACTGTTTTTT. Its protein is CASSLNRARKLFF.